Here is one T cell receptor (beta chain) with its context. The data stem from a study of Tregs in tolerant kidney transplant recipients. CDR1 is SGHDN, CDR2 FVKESK, per germline. V was shortened by 1 base and J by 7 bases, with 19 bases between the two germline ends. This CDR3 region has 16 residues. Clones were read by immunoSEQ multiplex PCR, and TCRdb kept only the in-frame ones, dropping some. The repertoire holds about 240,000 clones, about 86% seen once, with less than 0.75% in the top ten. The TCR originated in a human donor in good health. The sequencing sample was made of CD4+ T cells from blood. V is TRBV14 and J is TRBJ2-5; D not resolved. The CDR3 DNA reads as TGTGCCAGCAGCCAAGGGGAATCCCCGGCCGGCGGGACCCAGTACTTC. It specifies CASSQGESPAGGTQYF.